The 14 T cell receptor beta chains below come from one sample, sequenced in a study of T-cell reconstitution after alpha-beta-depleted transplantation in children (dated by TCRdb to between 2015 and 2016). Libraries were prepared through PCR. Sequencing was carried out with an Illumina HiSeq 2500. To normalize quantification of the TCRbeta repertoire, the TCR libraries were built with molecular barcoding that relied on unique molecular identifiers. TCRdb redid the processing of the public reads, applying fastp at Q25 and MiXCR, and retained in-frame beta chains. Records with the same CDR3 protein are collapsed into one entry carrying the most frequent genes and DNA. Recorded for this sample are 350,000 to 500,000 distinct CDR3 sequences; over 40% of them occurred a single time. The ten biggest clones cover 27% of the sample. Read against the paper, the sample's treatment or condition label means: allogeneic hematopoietic cell transplantation with graft depleted of TCRalphabeta T cells and CD19 B cells.

The material was PBMCs, obtained before TCRalphabeta/CD19-depleted stem cell transplant. These receptors were obtained from a girl aged 2-15 years with aplastic anemia, due to receive a stem cell transplant.

The chain has TRBV25-1 and TRBJ2-1; no firm D call. Germline V gene sequence: CDR1 MGHDK, CDR2 SYGVNS. V was clipped by 4 bases and J by 3 bases, with 7 bases between them. This CDR3 spans 13 amino acids. CDR3 protein: CASSVGFYNEQFF. CDR3 nucleotides: TGTGCCAGCAGTGTAGGATTCTACAATGAGCAGTTCTTC.

V usage is TRBV20-1 and J usage is TRBJ2-7, with D possibly being TRBD1 (6 bases). Germline V gene sequence: CDR1 DFQATT, CDR2 SNEGSKA (reference sequence). Trimming took 6 bases from V and 2 from J, leaving 14 bases between them. The CDR3 is 13 amino acids. CDR3 sequence: CSAYDRPPYEQYF. CDR3 in DNA: TGCAGTGCGTACGACAGGCCCCCCTACGAGCAGTACTTC.

There are a few counts of this clonotype. This sequence joins TRBV7-6 and TRBJ1-1; TRBD1 matches 7 bases. Losses at the gene ends were 6 bases for V and 3 bases for J; bases not matched to a gene: 10. The germline gives CDR1 SGHVS, CDR2 FNYEAQ. The CDR3 totals 15 residues. The CDR3 loop is CASRRTGQRDTEAFF. The CDR3 DNA follows: TGTGCCAGCAGACGGACAGGACAGAGGGACACTGAAGCTTTCTTT.

V and J are TRBV5-1 and TRBJ2-5, with 9 bases matching TRBD2. V lost 4 bases and J lost 5; bases outside the gene matches: 12. CDR1 is SGHRS and CDR2 is YFSETQ in the germline V gene. CDR3 size: 16 residues. In nucleotides, the CDR3 is TGCGCCAGCAGCCCGGGACTAGCCAACCTCCAGGAGACCCAGTACTTC. This translates into CASSPGLANLQETQYF.

The V gene is TRBV5-1, the J gene TRBJ1-6, with D hard to call. This CDR3 spans 12 amino acids. The V gene lost 0 bases and the J gene lost 12 bases, with 7 bases spanning the gap. Germline V gene data show CDR1 as SGHRS and CDR2 as YFSETQ. Written as DNA, the CDR3 is TGCGCCAGCAGCTTGGCGGGTGAACCCCTCCACTTT. It encodes CASSLAGEPLHF.

The chain employs TRBV28 and TRBJ1-5; weak D call: TRBD1 (5 bases). The CDR3 loop spans 14 amino acids. The V gene's germline CDR1 is MDHEN and CDR2 SYDVKM. Trimming shortened V by 6 bases and J by 0 bases, and 9 bases separated the two germline ends. The CDR3 DNA follows: TGTGCCAGCAGACAGGCTAATAGCAATCAGCCCCAGCATTTT. It yields the protein CASRQANSNQPQHF.

This clonotype was recorded a few times. CDR3 nucleotide sequence: TGTGCCAGCAGTTCCCCGTGGACGGGGAGCTCCTACGAGCAGTACTTC. Its translation is CASSSPWTGSSYEQYF. The rearrangement uses TRBV28 and TRBJ2-7; D is possibly TRBD2 (5 bases). The germline V and J ends were trimmed by 4 bases and 0 bases, with 16 bases remaining between them. Germline CDR1 MDHEN, CDR2 SYDVKM. This CDR3 is built from 16 residues. Full variable domain (outside the CDR3, taken from reference TRBV28 and TRBJ2-7): DVKVTQSSRYLVKRTGEKVFLECVQDMDHENMFWYRQDPGLGLRLIYFSYDVKMKEKGDIPEGYSVSREKKERFSLILESASTNQTSMYLCASSSPWTGSSYEQYFGPGTRLTVT.

This clonotype was found many times. The chain combines TRBV20-1 with TRBJ1-2; no clear D gene. This CDR3 comprises 14 residues. Germline V gene data show CDR1 as DFQATT and CDR2 as SNEGSKA (reference sequence). Trimming cost V 5 bases and J 10 bases, with 23 bases left between them. CDR3: CSAPDGQTLTPYTF. CDR3 DNA sequence: TGCAGTGCTCCCGACGGGCAAACTCTCACTCCCTACACCTTC.

CDR3 sequence: CSAGILGTGELFF. CDR3 sequence (DNA): TGCAGTGCCGGGATTTTAGGCACCGGGGAGCTGTTTTTT. The V and J genes are TRBV20-1 and TRBJ2-2; D is perhaps TRBD2 (5 bases). Germline V gene sequence: CDR1 DFQATT, CDR2 SNEGSKA (reference sequence). CDR3 size: 13 residues. V was trimmed by 6 bases and J by 4 bases, leaving 12 bases between them.

The chain links TRBV6-1 to TRBJ2-7; D tentatively reads TRBD1 or TRBD2 (5 bases each). Germline lookup yields CDR1 MNHNS and CDR2 SASEGT. V was pared by 7 bases and J by 0 bases, with 13 bases between. The CDR3 totals 14 residues. CDR3 residues: CASNLRDGSYEQYF. The CDR3 DNA is TGTGCCAGCAACCTACGGGACGGCTCCTACGAGCAGTACTTC.

V usage is TRBV12-3 or TRBV12-4 and J usage is TRBJ2-7; D is perhaps TRBD1 (5 bases). The CDR3 is made up of 14 amino acids. Trimming removed 2 bases at V and 3 bases at J, with 11 bases between. The CDR3 bases are TGTGCCAGCAGTTTAAATGCAGGGTTCTACGAGCAGTACTTC. Translating gives CASSLNAGFYEQYF.

This clonotype was found many times. The chain joins TRBV7-9 to TRBJ2-1, with D possibly TRBD2 on 5 matching bases. The germline V gene encodes CDR1 SEHNR and CDR2 FQNEAQ (reference sequence). V gave up 3 bases and J gave up 6 bases, with 15 bases separating them. The CDR3 is made up of 15 amino acids. CDR3 DNA: TGTGCCAGCAGCTTTAGTGAACTAGTCATCAATGAGCAGTTCTTC. Translating it yields CASSFSELVINEQFF.

The chain couples TRBV7-2 to TRBJ1-2; 7 nucleotides align to TRBD1. CDR1 and CDR2 from the germline V gene are SGHTA and FQGNSA. Trimming at V came to 1 base and at J to 4 bases, leaving 6 bases not matched to a gene. This CDR3 is built from 15 residues. The CDR3 sequence: CASSLGTGGGYGYTF. CDR3 DNA: TGTGCCAGCAGCTTAGGGACAGGCGGGGGCTATGGCTACACCTTC.

V usage is TRBV5-1 and J usage is TRBJ2-5; D is ambiguous. The length of the CDR3 is 16 residues. The germline V gene has CDR1 SGHRS and CDR2 YFSETQ. Trimming left V 0 bases short and J 1 base short, with 13 bases between. The CDR3 loop is CASSLGGSLAQETQYF. CDR3 DNA sequence: TGCGCCAGCAGCTTGGGCGGATCCCTGGCCCAAGAGACCCAGTACTTC.